The present entry profiles one TCR beta chain with its context. Its antigen is unknown. This specimen comes from a study of cytomegalovirus exposure and HLA in healthy donors. A multiplex PCR was run with 60 Vbeta primers and 13 Jbeta primers. Original processing notes: Later, 65 million to 85 million unique TCR beta chains were counted in an analysis, and around 11 million of them were shared. Assay: immunoSEQ multiplex PCR; the TCRdb copy retains only in-frame clones and omits some. From that table come the V and J calls and clone size; the DNA was used to work out D and trimming. Its listing shows 45,000 to 70,000 clones. Looked up from germline, CDR1 is SQVTM and CDR2 is ANQGSEA. This CDR3 contains 13 residues. V was trimmed by 6 bases and J by 3 bases, leaving 15 bases between them. Findings of the study overall: HLA alleles showed associations with around 15,000 TCR beta sequences in a later analysis, at a 0.05 false discovery rate. CMV serostatus was the only immune exposure information that was available.

What was sequenced was PBMCs. The sequence came from a woman between 25 and 40 years old in good health and CMV-seropositive. This chain joins TRBV29-1 and TRBJ2-7; TRBD1 is a possible D gene (6 bases). CDR3 coding DNA: TGCAGCGTGACACCACAGGGTAACTACGAGCAGTACTTC. This gives the protein CSVTPQGNYEQYF.